Described below is a single T cell receptor (beta chain) sequence and its context. TCRdb analysed the 5' RACE reads with MiXCR anew, one entry per CDR3 protein. The sample contains 500,000 to 550,000 distinct CDR3 sequences, about a fifth of which appear only once. The sample comes from a study of T-cell memory formation after mild COVID-19. Study-wide background: Clustering of TCRs was largely donor specific.

This CDR3 is built from 13 residues. The ends were cut back, 0 bases at V and 0 bases at J, with 3 bases in the middle. Germline V gene data show CDR1 as SGDLS and CDR2 as YYNGEE. The chain is built from TRBV9 and TRBJ1-1; no clear D. Sample: PBMCs or a T cell subset sorted from them (not recorded which). This receptor was obtained from an adult woman who had mild COVID-19 (a few samples of this study predate the infection). Cell type and time point are not known. CDR3 sequence: CASSVALNTEAFF. For the CDR3, the DNA is TGTGCCAGCAGCGTAGCTTTGAACACTGAAGCTTTCTTT.